The TCR beta chain under discussion was sequenced for a study of shared clonotypes between healthy human individuals. Looking at the study overall: Donor composition was a couple of women and three men, aged 18 to 49. A donor's plate count was three for CD4 naive and three for CD4 memory; CD8 naive had two and CD8 memory one.

The assay was immunoSEQ multiplex PCR, and TCRdb's table has in-frame clones only and misses some. The sample consists of approximately 640,000 clones, around 72% of them appearing once. Donors, healthy HIV-negative adults, lacked recent acute infections or vaccinations. Trimming removed 2 bases at V and 9 bases at J, with 13 bases between. Germline V CDR1 and CDR2: SGHTA, FQGTGA. The CDR3 is 13 residues long. Sequencing was performed on memory CD4+ T cells sorted from blood. The subset denotes: CD45RA-negative fraction. The sequence was collected from a woman between 25 and 40 years old in good health. V gene TRBV7-3 combines with J gene TRBJ2-5; D remains ambiguous. CDR3 sequence (DNA): TGTGCCAGCAGCTTAGAGGCATGGTCGTCCCAGTACTTC. The encoded protein is CASSLEAWSSQYF.